The present entry profiles one TCR beta chain with its context. The data were taken from a study of beta chain features in type 1 diabetes. Germline trimming cut 2 bases from V and 5 bases from J; bases unmatched to any gene: 5. The CDR3 is made up of 15 amino acids. The germline CDR1 and CDR2 sequences are SGHDT and YYEEEE. What was sequenced were expressed TCRB transcripts, since all of the isolated RNA had been reverse transcribed. Produced via immunoSEQ multiplex PCR; TCRdb's table is partial and in-frame only. The sample has some 360,000 clones, about 20% seen once; the top ten hold 0.044%. Sequencing input: naive CD4+ T cells from blood. J is TRBJ1-5 and V is TRBV5-6; the match to TRBD1 covers 9 bases. This clonotype originated in a woman in her late teens or twenties in good health. CDR3 DNA sequence: TGTGCCAGCAGCTTAGCTGGACAGGGGCATCAGCCCCAGCATTTT. It translates to CASSLAGQGHQPQHF.